This T cell receptor beta chain was recorded in a study of blood T cells in healthy people across ages. Broader study findings: Naive CD4+ cells and diversity were both higher in long-lived donors than in aged donors. The study lacked donor CMV status, which possibly confounded expanded clonotype changes. TCR beta diversity, measured per million T cells, fell in a roughly linear way with age.

A second 7 to 11 cycle PCR used barcoded and J-beta primers. TCRdb redid the calling of the 5' RACE reads with MiXCR, one entry per CDR3 protein. The sample includes more than 1,400,000 distinct CDR3 sequences, around 39% seen only once; the top ten take approximately 7.9%. Note on this clonotype: Its antigen remains unknown.

The CDR3 spans 16 residues. V lost 1 base to trimming and J lost 2 bases, with 13 bases between them. Per-sample PBMC isolation yielded at least 7 million cells. This sequence originates from a woman between 18 and 29 years old in good health. The chain carries TRBV12-3 or TRBV12-4 and TRBJ2-3, with a possible D match to TRBD2 (5 bases). The sequencing sample was made of blood. This CDR3 is CASSLGGMYNTDTQYF. CDR3 bases: TGTGCCAGCAGTTTAGGAGGGATGTATAACACAGATACGCAGTATTTT.